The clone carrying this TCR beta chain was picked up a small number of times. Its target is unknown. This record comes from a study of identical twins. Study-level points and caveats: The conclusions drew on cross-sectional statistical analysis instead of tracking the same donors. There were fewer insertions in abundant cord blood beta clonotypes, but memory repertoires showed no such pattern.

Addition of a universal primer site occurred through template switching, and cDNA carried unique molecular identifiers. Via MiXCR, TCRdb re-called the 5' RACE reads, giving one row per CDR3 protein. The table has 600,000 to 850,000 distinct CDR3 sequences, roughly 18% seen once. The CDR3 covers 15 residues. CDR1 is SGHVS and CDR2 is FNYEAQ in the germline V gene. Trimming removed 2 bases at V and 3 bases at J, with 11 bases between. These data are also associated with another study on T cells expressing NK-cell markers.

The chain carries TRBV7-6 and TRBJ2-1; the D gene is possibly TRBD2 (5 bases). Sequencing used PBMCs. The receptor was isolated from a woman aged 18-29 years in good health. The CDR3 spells CASSLSASLYNEQFF. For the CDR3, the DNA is TGTGCCAGCAGCTTATCGGCTAGCCTCTACAATGAGCAGTTCTTC.